Each of the 15 T cell receptor beta chains below was sequenced from the same sample in a study of identifying expanded T cells in peripheral blood. Measured with immunoSEQ multiplex PCR; TCRdb has only the in-frame clones, and not every one. The table lists about 78,000 clones, approximately 84% of them singletons. The sample consisted of blood. These receptors were obtained from a person between 18 and 75 years old in good health.

The rearrangement joins TRBV27 to TRBJ1-2; D gene unclear. CDR1 and CDR2 (germline): MNHEY, SMNVEV (reference sequence). The germline V and J ends were trimmed by 5 bases and 4 bases, with 14 bases remaining between them. The CDR3 spans 14 residues. CDR3 DNA sequence: TGTGCCAGCAGTATTTCCCGGGGTCCCTATGGCTACACCTTC. Residues: CASSISRGPYGYTF.

This clone appeared once. The chain recombines TRBV6-5 with TRBJ2-1; 10 nucleotides line up with TRBD2. Germline trimming cut 5 bases from V and 7 bases from J; bases unmatched to any gene: 5. Germline-derived CDR1 and CDR2 are MNHEY and SVGAGI. CDR3 length: 14 residues. The CDR3 reads CASSTGLARNEQFF. The CDR3 DNA follows: TGTGCCAGCAGTACGGGACTAGCGCGAAATGAGCAGTTCTTC.

The rearrangement uses TRBV6-5 and TRBJ2-7, with TRBD2 matching over 7 bases. With V trimmed by 0 bases and J by 0 bases, 5 bases remained unmatched. Per the germline V gene, CDR1 is MNHEY and CDR2 is SVGAGI. This CDR3 has 16 residues. The DNA of the CDR3 is TGTGCCAGCAGTTACTCGTCGGGGGGAAGCTCCTACGAGCAGTACTTC. The encoded protein is CASSYSSGGSSYEQYF.

This clone has only a few counts. Distinct nucleotide sequences in the sample also encode this CDR3. The V call is TRBV5-1, the J call TRBJ1-5; D is uncertain. The CDR3 extends over 14 amino acids. Looked up from germline, CDR1 is SGHRS and CDR2 is YFSETQ. V lost 2 bases, J lost 0 bases, and 6 bases lay in between. DNA of the CDR3: TGCGCCAGCAGCTTAGCAGGTAGCAATCAGCCCCAGCATTTT. Its translation: CASSLAGSNQPQHF.

V is TRBV13 and J is TRBJ1-5, with D perhaps TRBD1 (6 bases). This CDR3 spans 18 amino acids. V dropped 5 bases and J dropped 0 bases, with 20 bases sitting between them. Germline CDR1 reads PRHDT; CDR2 reads FYEKMQ (reference sequence). The CDR3 DNA reads as TGTGCCAGCAGCGAAGGGGACACCCCCAGTTATAGCAATCAGCCCCAGCATTTT. This translates into CASSEGDTPSYSNQPQHF.

The genes are TRBV15 and TRBJ2-1; TRBD1 matches at 8 bases. The germline V gene has CDR1 LNHNV and CDR2 YYDKDF (reference sequence). J gave up 7 bases and V 5 bases, and 4 bases lay outside the gene matches. This CDR3 is built from 13 residues. The chain's CDR3 is CATSGNRGNEQFF. The CDR3 region has the DNA TGTGCCACCAGCGGTAACAGGGGGAATGAGCAGTTCTTC. The full variable domain, with the rest looked up from reference TRBV15 and TRBJ2-1, is DAMVIQNPRYQVTQFGKPVTLSCSQTLNHNVMYWYQQKSSQAPKLLFHYYDKDFNNEADTPDNFQSRRPNTSFCFLDIRSPGLGDTAMYLCATSGNRGNEQFFGPGTRLTVL.

The V call is TRBV19, the J call TRBJ2-5; a weak D match, TRBD2 (5 bases). V gave up 1 base and J gave up 9 bases, with 6 bases separating them. Looked up from germline, CDR1 is LNHDA and CDR2 is SQIVND (reference sequence). This CDR3 comprises 11 residues. CDR3 loop: CASSIGGSQYF. In DNA form, the CDR3 reads TGTGCCAGTAGTATAGGAGGGTCCCAGTACTTC.

The chain carries TRBV29-1 and TRBJ2-2; 7 bases align to TRBD1. With V trimmed by 7 bases and J by 1 base, 6 bases remained unmatched. The germline CDR1 and CDR2 sequences are SQVTM and ANQGSEA. The CDR3 has 14 residues. CDR3 DNA: TGCAGCGCGACGCCAGGGGGGAACACCGGGGAGCTGTTTTTT. It translates to CSATPGGNTGELFF.

This clone was detected a few times. The same CDR3 can be traced to other DNA sequences in this sample. CDR3 amino acids: CASSLGYEQYF. CDR3 bases: TGTGCCAGCAGTCTGGGCTACGAGCAGTACTTC. The rearrangement uses TRBV28 and TRBJ2-7; the D is unclear. This CDR3 comprises 11 residues. Looked up from germline, CDR1 is MDHEN and CDR2 is SYDVKM. The V gene lost 5 bases and the J gene lost 3 bases, with 5 bases spanning the gap. Combining the CDR3 with reference TRBV28 and TRBJ2-7 gives the whole variable domain DVKVTQSSRYLVKRTGEKVFLECVQDMDHENMFWYRQDPGLGLRLIYFSYDVKMKEKGDIPEGYSVSREKKERFSLILESASTNQTSMYLCASSLGYEQYFGPGTRLTVT.

This clone turned up a few times. V is TRBV7-9 and J is TRBJ2-4, with 7 bases lining up with TRBD2. The ends lost 1 base at V and 7 bases at J; junction bases unmatched: 10. The CDR3 spans 16 residues. CDR1 and CDR2 from the germline V gene are SEHNR and FQNEAQ (reference sequence). CDR3 nucleotide sequence: TGTGCCAGCAGCTTAGGGGACTATCGCGGTGTGAACATTCAGTACTTC. It is translated as CASSLGDYRGVNIQYF.

This chain joins TRBV4-2 and TRBJ2-5; 9 nucleotides align to TRBD2. V lost 4 bases and J lost 6; bases outside the gene matches: 6. In germline, CDR1 is LGHNA, CDR2 YNFKEQ. The CDR3 sequence is 14 residues long. Written as DNA, the CDR3 is TGTGCCAGCAGCCCCTGGACTAGCGAAAAGACCCAGTACTTC. Its protein is CASSPWTSEKTQYF.

The chain employs TRBV27 and TRBJ2-7; 10 nucleotides agree with TRBD2. The CDR3 length is 17 residues. Germline-derived CDR1 and CDR2 are MNHEY and SMNVEV (reference sequence). Losses at the gene ends were 2 bases for V and 4 bases for J; bases not matched to a gene: 11. The CDR3 sequence is CASSLLLSATSGYEQYF. The CDR3 bases are TGTGCCAGCAGTTTACTATTATCGGCGACTAGCGGGTACGAGCAGTACTTC.

The chain joins TRBV5-6 to TRBJ2-6, with D perhaps matching TRBD1 (7 bases). The V and J ends lost 8 bases and 3 bases respectively, with 12 bases between them. Per germline, CDR1 SGHDT and CDR2 YYEEEE. The CDR3 has 14 amino acids. Here the CDR3 DNA reads TGTGCCAGTCAGGGGGGAATTGGGGCCAACGTCCTGACTTTC. It codes for CASQGGIGANVLTF.

The V call is TRBV2, the J call TRBJ2-1; D perhaps matches TRBD2 (5 bases). The CDR3 totals 16 residues. Germline CDR1 reads SNHLY; CDR2 reads FYNNEI. V was clipped by 3 bases and J by 2 bases, with 14 bases between them. CDR3 sequence (DNA): TGTGCCAGCAGTGATTTTAGTGGGAGTACCTACAATGAGCAGTTCTTC. This encodes CASSDFSGSTYNEQFF.

Here the CDR3 reads CASSKPPGLVYNEQFF. For the CDR3, the DNA is TGTGCCAGCAGCAAACCTCCGGGACTAGTCTACAATGAGCAGTTCTTC. The rearrangement links TRBV28 to TRBJ2-1; the match to TRBD2 covers 8 bases. CDR3 length equals 16 residues. V shed 6 bases, J shed 3 bases, and the junction held 10 bases outside the gene matches. Germline values: CDR1 MDHEN, CDR2 SYDVKM.